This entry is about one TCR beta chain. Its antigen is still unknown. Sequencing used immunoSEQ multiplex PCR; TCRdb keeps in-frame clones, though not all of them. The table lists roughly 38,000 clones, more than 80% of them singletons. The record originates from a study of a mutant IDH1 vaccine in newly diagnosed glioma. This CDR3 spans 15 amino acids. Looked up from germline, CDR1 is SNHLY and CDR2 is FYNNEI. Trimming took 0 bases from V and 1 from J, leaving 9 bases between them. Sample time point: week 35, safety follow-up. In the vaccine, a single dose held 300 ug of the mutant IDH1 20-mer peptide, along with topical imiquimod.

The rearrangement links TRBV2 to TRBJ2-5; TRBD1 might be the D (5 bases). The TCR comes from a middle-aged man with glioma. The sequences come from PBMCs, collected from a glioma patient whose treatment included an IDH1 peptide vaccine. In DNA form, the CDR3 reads TGTGCCAGCAGTGAAGCGGGGCTACCCCAAGAGACCCAGTACTTC. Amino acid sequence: CASSEAGLPQETQYF.